The entry that follows covers one T cell receptor beta chain sequence. Germline loops: CDR1 ENHRY, CDR2 SYGVKD. Trimming removed 2 bases from V and 2 bases from J; junction bases left unmatched: 6. The CDR3 consists of 18 residues. This specimen comes from a study of blood T cells in healthy people across ages. Then a second PCR, running roughly 7 to 11 cycles, was carried out with a sample-barcoded 5' primer and a J-beta primer mix. TCRdb reanalysed the 5' RACE reads using MiXCR and keeps one entry per CDR3 protein. Here the sample spans 800,000 to 1,000,000 distinct CDR3 sequences, around 48% being singletons.

The receptor's source is a man aged 25-45 years in good health. This chain uses TRBV10-3 with TRBJ2-2; the match to TRBD2 covers 12 bases. Sample: blood. The CDR3 protein is CAISEPRLAGANTGELFF. For the CDR3, the DNA is TGTGCCATCAGTGAGCCAAGACTAGCGGGGGCAAACACCGGGGAGCTGTTTTTT.